These T cell receptor beta chains were read from a single sample in a study of OX40 agonist ivuxolimab in advanced cancers. Some clones are missing from TCRdb's copy, which holds only in-frame ones; the method was immunoSEQ multiplex PCR. The sample has 45,000 to 60,000 clones, 88% seen once. The sequencing here drew on CD4+ or CD8+ T cells sorted from blood, taken in a trial of the OX40 agonist ivuxolimab. These receptors were taken from an adult with an advanced solid tumor such as melanoma, head and neck, liver or kidney cancer. Both conserved end residues are part of each CDR3. Fields, in order: J gene, clone size, D gene, V gene, CDR3 DNA, CDR3 protein. D genes are given only for firm matches. Clone size, where shown, is once, few, many, or a class for clones that have expanded.

TRBJ2-3	-	TRBD2	TRBV6-4	TGTGCCAGCAGTGACTCGACGGGAGGCGGGACAGATACGCAGTATTTT	CASSDSTGGGTDTQYF
TRBJ1-5	-	-	TRBV28	TGTGCCAGCAGTGGTCAGAGCAATCAGCCCCAGCATTTT	CASSGQSNQPQHF
TRBJ2-3	-	-	TRBV28	TGTGCCAGCAGTCCGCAACTAGAGACAGATACGCAGTATTTT	CASSPQLETDTQYF
TRBJ2-5	-	-	TRBV9	TGTGCCAGCAGCGTGTCAGAACTCCAAGAGACCCAGTACTTC	CASSVSELQETQYF
TRBJ1-1	-	-	TRBV5-5	TGTGCCAGCAGCTTGGCAGTTGGAAGGAACACTGAAGCTTTCTTT	CASSLAVGRNTEAFF
TRBJ1-2	-	TRBD1	TRBV7-2	TGTGCCAGCAGCACCGGGACAGGGGGCTCTTACTCCCACTATGGCTACACCTTC	CASSTGTGGSYSHYGYTF
TRBJ2-7	-	-	TRBV7-2	TGTGCCAGCAGCCCGCTTATGGGGTACCACGAGCAGTACTTC	CASSPLMGYHEQYF
TRBJ1-1	-	-	TRBV19	TGTGCCAGTATCAAGGGAGCAGGGAACACTGAAGCTTTCTTT	CASIKGAGNTEAFF
TRBJ1-1	-	TRBD1	TRBV11-2	TGTGCCAGCAGCTTAGTACCCAGGGGGCGAGGGAACACTGAAGCTTTCTTT	CASSLVPRGRGNTEAFF
TRBJ1-5	once	-	TRBV6-5	TGTGCCAGCAGTTACTATCCCCAGCGGGGGAATAAGCATTTT	CASSYYPQRGNKHF
TRBJ2-1	-	-	TRBV11-3	TGTGCCAGCAGCGCCGGGACCTACAATGAGCAGTTCTTC	CASSAGTYNEQFF
TRBJ2-2	-	TRBD2	TRBV5-4	TGTGCCAGCAGCTTACTAGCGGGCGCAGCGAACACCGGGGAGCTGTTTTTT	CASSLLAGAANTGELFF
TRBJ1-2	-	TRBD1	TRBV10-3	TGTGCCATCAGTGAGTCTGAGAACCAGGGGGCGGCTGGCTACACCTTC	CAISESENQGAAGYTF
TRBJ2-5	-	TRBD2	TRBV10-1	TGCGCCAGCAGCGGACTAGCGGGAGAAGTAGAGACCCAGTACTTC	CASSGLAGEVETQYF
TRBJ2-1	-	-	TRBV7-8	TGTGCCAGCAGCCCTTATGTACGGGGCCAGTTCTTC	CASSPYVRGQFF
TRBJ2-2	-	TRBD2	TRBV19	TGTGCCAGTAGTACTCAAGCGGGAACCGGGGAGCTGTTTTTT	CASSTQAGTGELFF
TRBJ1-3	-	-	TRBV30	TGTGCCTGGGGACATCCCTCTGGAAACACCATATATTTT	CAWGHPSGNTIYF
TRBJ1-1	-	-	TRBV10-2	TGCGCCACCCTTCAGGCGGGAGGGACTGAAGCTTTCTTT	CATLQAGGTEAFF
TRBJ1-1	-	-	TRBV7-3	TGTGCCAGCAGTCCAGGGTTGAACACTGAAGCTTTCTTT	CASSPGLNTEAFF
TRBJ2-7	-	TRBD2	TRBV10-3	TGTGCCATCAGTGACGGGACTAGCGGATCCTACGAGCAGTACTTC	CAISDGTSGSYEQYF
TRBJ2-1	once	TRBD2	TRBV9	TGTGCCAGCAGCGGGACTAGCGGGAAATTTTACAATGAGCAGTTCTTC	CASSGTSGKFYNEQFF
TRBJ2-1	few	TRBD2	TRBV7-3	TGTGCCAGCAGCGAACTAGCGGATGAGCAGTTCTTC	CASSELADEQFF
TRBJ2-2	-	TRBD2	TRBV7-2	TGTGCCAGCAGTCGACTAGCGGGGACCTCGAACACCGGGGAGCTGTTTTTT	CASSRLAGTSNTGELFF
TRBJ1-1	-	TRBD1	TRBV7-3	TGTGCCAGCAGCCCATACCCCGCTGGACAGGTGAACACTGAAGCTTTCTTT	CASSPYPAGQVNTEAFF
TRBJ2-7	-	-	TRBV4-1	TGCGCCAGCAGCCACACGGACCTGGGCCTTGTTGGCTCCTACGAGCAGTACTTC	CASSHTDLGLVGSYEQYF
TRBJ1-6	few	TRBD1	TRBV5-1	TGCGCCAGCAGCGTGACAGGGGGTAATTCACCCCTCCACTTT	CASSVTGGNSPLHF
TRBJ2-3	-	TRBD2	TRBV2	TGTGCCAGCAGTGAACAGGGACTAGTTAGAGATACGCAGTATTTT	CASSEQGLVRDTQYF
TRBJ2-5	few	-	TRBV30	TGTGCCTGGAGTATGGGGGGGCGGGAGACCCAGTACTTC	CAWSMGGRETQYF
TRBJ1-2	-	TRBD1	TRBV2	TGTGCCACCGGACAGGGTCACGGCTACACCTTC	CATGQGHGYTF
TRBJ2-3	-	TRBD2	TRBV4-2	TGTGCCAGCAGCCAAGTCCTAGCGGGAGGTTATTATAGCACAGATACGCAGTATTTT	CASSQVLAGGYYSTDTQYF
TRBJ2-1	-	-	TRBV11-3	TGTGCCAGCAGCTTAGTATTGGACTCTGAGCAGTTCTTC	CASSLVLDSEQFF
TRBJ2-3	few	-	TRBV9	TGTGCCAGCAGCCCCCGCGCGGGGCTCACAGATACGCAGTATTTT	CASSPRAGLTDTQYF
TRBJ2-1	-	TRBD2	TRBV19	TGTGCCAGTAGGAGGGAGGGTACCTACAATGAGCAGTTCTTC	CASRREGTYNEQFF
TRBJ2-3	-	-	TRBV7-3	TGTGCCAGCAGCTCGAGCGGAGACACAGATACGCAGTATTTT	CASSSSGDTDTQYF
TRBJ2-5	medium-sized	-	TRBV7-9	TGTGCCAGCAGTCCTAGGGCTGGCGAGACCCAGTACTTC	CASSPRAGETQYF
TRBJ2-1	-	TRBD2	TRBV5-8	TGTGCCAGCAGCTTCGGGACTAGCGTCAGAAATGAGCAGTTCTTC	CASSFGTSVRNEQFF
TRBJ2-7	-	TRBD2	TRBV5-1	TGCGCCAGCAGCTCTGCCCCCGGGACTAGCGGCTCCTACGAGCAGTACTTC	CASSSAPGTSGSYEQYF
TRBJ2-7	-	-	TRBV30	TGTGCCTGGACGGCCAGCTCCTACGAGCAGTACTTC	CAWTASSYEQYF
TRBJ2-2	-	-	TRBV7-9	TGTGCCAGCAGCTTATGGGAGTTGGAGGTCGGGGAGCTGTTTTTT	CASSLWELEVGELFF
TRBJ2-5	-	-	TRBV27	TGTGCCAGCAGCCTAAGCCCTGCCACAGGGACCCGAGAGACCCAGTACTTC	CASSLSPATGTRETQYF
TRBJ1-1	-	-	TRBV7-9	TGTGCCAGCAGCCCAGTAAGCGGGCAGCAAGAAGCTTTCTTT	CASSPVSGQQEAFF
TRBJ2-7	-	-	TRBV28	TGTGCCAGCACTGCCGGGACAACGGGGGAGCAGTACTTC	CASTAGTTGEQYF
TRBJ1-1	few	TRBD1	TRBV5-1	TGCGCCAGCAGCCCCGGGACAGGGAACACTGAAGCTTTCTTT	CASSPGTGNTEAFF
TRBJ2-1	-	TRBD2	TRBV4-2	TGTGCCAGCAGCCAAGAAAGGATAGCGGGTATAAGTGAGCAGTTCTTC	CASSQERIAGISEQFF
TRBJ2-7	-	TRBD1	TRBV6-5	TGTGCCAGCACCTGGGACAGGGGGAGCTACGAGCAGTACTTC	CASTWDRGSYEQYF
TRBJ1-6	-	-	TRBV6-5	TGTGCCAGCAGTTACTCAGGGGGGCGCCGGTCACCCCTCCACTTT	CASSYSGGRRSPLHF
TRBJ2-3	-	-	TRBV21-1	TGTGCCAGCAGCATGGGGGGAGCCGATACGCAGTATTTT	CASSMGGADTQYF
TRBJ2-7	-	-	TRBV7-6	TGTGCCAGCAGCTTAACAATTTCCTACGAGCAGTACTTC	CASSLTISYEQYF
TRBJ2-7	-	-	TRBV5-4	TGTGCCAGCAGCCTACAAACAGGTTACTCCTACGAGCAGTACTTC	CASSLQTGYSYEQYF
TRBJ2-4	-	-	TRBV12-5	TGTGCTAGTGGTTTTGGATCAGCCAAAAACATTCAGTACTTC	CASGFGSAKNIQYF
TRBJ1-5	-	-	TRBV6-5	TGTGCCAGCAGTTATCACACAGGGCATCAGCCCCAGCATTTT	CASSYHTGHQPQHF
TRBJ2-4	-	TRBD2	TRBV11-1	TGTGCCAGCAGCCCCGGGACTAGCGGGAGGGTAGCCAAAAACATTCAGTACTTC	CASSPGTSGRVAKNIQYF
TRBJ1-2	-	-	TRBV4-3	TGCGCCAGCAGCCAATCGAACTATGGCTACACCTTC	CASSQSNYGYTF
TRBJ1-4	-	TRBD1	TRBV7-7	TGTGCCAGCAGCTTCAGGACAGGGGGCGGAACGTATGAAAAACTGTTTTTT	CASSFRTGGGTYEKLFF